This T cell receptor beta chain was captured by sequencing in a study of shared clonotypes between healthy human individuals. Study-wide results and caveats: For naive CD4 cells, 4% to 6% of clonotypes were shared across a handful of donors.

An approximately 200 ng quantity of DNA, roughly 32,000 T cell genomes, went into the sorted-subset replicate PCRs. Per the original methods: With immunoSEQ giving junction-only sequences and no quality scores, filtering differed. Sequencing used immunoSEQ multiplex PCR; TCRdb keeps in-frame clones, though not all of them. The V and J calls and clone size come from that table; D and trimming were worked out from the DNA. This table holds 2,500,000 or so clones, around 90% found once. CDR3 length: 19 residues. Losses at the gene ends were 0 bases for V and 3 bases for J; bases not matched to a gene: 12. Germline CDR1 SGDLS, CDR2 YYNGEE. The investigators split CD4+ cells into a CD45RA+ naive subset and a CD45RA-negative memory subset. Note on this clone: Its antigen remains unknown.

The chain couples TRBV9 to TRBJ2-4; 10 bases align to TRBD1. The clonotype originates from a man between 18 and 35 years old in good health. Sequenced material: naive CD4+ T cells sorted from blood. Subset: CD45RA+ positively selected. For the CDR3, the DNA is TGTGCCAGCAGCGTAGAAGAGACAGGGGGCTATCGTGGCAAAAACATTCAGTACTTC. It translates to CASSVEETGGYRGKNIQYF. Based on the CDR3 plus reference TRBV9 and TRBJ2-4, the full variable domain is DSGVTQTPKHLITATGQRVTLRCSPRSGDLSVYWYQQSLDQGLQFLIQYYNGEERAKGNILERFSAQQFPDLHSELNLSSLELGDSALYFCASSVEETGGYRGKNIQYFGAGTRLSVL.